The 24 T cell receptor beta chains reported below all come from one sample, sequenced in a study of blood T cell repertoires in COVID-19. Produced via immunoSEQ multiplex PCR; TCRdb's table is partial and in-frame only. The sample includes fewer than 350,000 clones, around 88% of them seen just once. Sequenced input: peripheral blood. These receptors came from a woman in her thirties with COVID-19, enrolled during active disease.

Turning to this clone: Germline is not matched at one junction end, which may reflect a read error. The chain links TRBV5-5 to TRBJ2-7; D possibly corresponds to TRBD2 (5 bases). This CDR3 has 12 amino acids. The germline V gene has CDR1 SGHKS and CDR2 YYEKEE (reference sequence). CDR3 nucleotides: TGTGCCAGCAGCACGCCCGGGGAGAGAGGTGACTTC. Protein: CASSTPGERGDF.

CDR3 sequence: CASSLGGAGGYTF. The CDR3, as DNA: TGTGCCAGTAGCTTAGGGGGCGCAGGTGGCTACACCTTC. The chain recombines TRBV19 with TRBJ1-2; 7 bases map to TRBD1. V lost 6 bases, J lost 7 bases, and 8 bases stayed unmatched. The CDR3 has 13 amino acids. Germline CDR1 LNHDA, CDR2 SQIVND (reference sequence).

The chain joins TRBV10-1 to TRBJ2-3; TRBD2 matches at 7 bases. Germline V gene sequence: CDR1 WNHNN, CDR2 SYGVQD (reference sequence). The CDR3 contains 13 residues. The J segment lost 5 bases and the V segment lost 5 bases, leaving 4 bases of the junction unmatched. The CDR3 protein is CASSPGTKDTQYF. DNA for the CDR3: TGCGCCAGCAGTCCCGGGACTAAAGATACGCAGTATTTT.

The chain links TRBV4-1 to TRBJ2-2; 11 nucleotides agree with TRBD1. This CDR3 has 16 amino acids. V lost 4 bases, J lost 3 bases, and 4 bases stayed unmatched. Germline values: CDR1 MGHRA, CDR2 YSYEKL. For the CDR3, the DNA is TGCGCCAGCAGCCTAGGGACAGGGGGGTACACCGGGGAGCTGTTTTTT. Amino acids: CASSLGTGGYTGELFF.

The rearrangement joins TRBV29-1 to TRBJ1-1; the D is unclear. This CDR3 is 11 amino acids long. With 6 bases removed from V and 4 bases from J, the gap between germline ends came to 9 bases. CDR1 and CDR2 from the germline V gene are SQVTM and ANQGSEA. CDR3 in DNA: TGCAGCGTCTCAACCGGCACTGAAGCTTTCTTT. Encoded protein: CSVSTGTEAFF.

J is TRBJ2-7 and V is TRBV5-1; tentatively, D is TRBD1 (6 bases). Trimming pared 5 bases from V and 3 bases from J, leaving 15 bases between. There are 14 residues in the CDR3. Per germline, CDR1 SGHRS and CDR2 YFSETQ. CDR3 amino acids: CASSHALDSYEQYF. The CDR3 nucleotides are TGCGCCAGCAGTCACGCCTTGGACAGCTACGAGCAGTACTTC.

This clone appeared a single time. The chain combines TRBV7-9 with TRBJ2-5, with D perhaps TRBD2 (5 bases). The V and J ends lost 6 bases and 5 bases respectively, with 13 bases between them. Per germline, CDR1 SEHNR and CDR2 FQNEAQ (reference sequence). The CDR3 runs to 13 residues. CDR3 sequence: CASSPSGGETQYF. The CDR3 region has the DNA TGTGCCAGCAGTCCTAGTGGCGGGGAGACCCAGTACTTC.

The chain carries TRBV6-1 and TRBJ1-2; D is perhaps TRBD1 (6 bases). Trimming removed 2 bases at V and 2 bases at J, with 12 bases between. The germline gives CDR1 MNHNS, CDR2 SASEGT. The CDR3 runs to 15 residues. DNA of the CDR3: TGTGCCAGCAGTGAAAGGGACATTGTGAACTATGGCTACACCTTC. As protein: CASSERDIVNYGYTF.

In this sample, this clone turned up a few times. The chain has TRBV7-2 and TRBJ1-1; possibly TRBD1 for D (6 bases). Germline lookup yields CDR1 SGHTA and CDR2 FQGNSA. The CDR3 spans 13 residues. V gave up 5 bases and J gave up 3 bases, with 10 bases separating them. In DNA form, the CDR3 reads TGTGCCAGCAGCAGACGGACAGACACTGAAGCTTTCTTT. As protein: CASSRRTDTEAFF.

A word on this clone: The sample carries other DNA sequences with the same CDR3. The V call is TRBV10-3, the J call TRBJ1-4, with 8 bases matching TRBD1. Trimming at V came to 0 bases and at J to 7 bases, leaving 4 bases not matched to a gene. The CDR3 is 15 amino acids. CDR1 and CDR2 (germline): ENHRY, SYGVKD. This CDR3 is CAISESGQGGEKLFF. The DNA of the CDR3 is TGTGCCATCAGTGAGTCTGGACAGGGAGGTGAAAAACTGTTTTTT.

The chain links TRBV10-3 to TRBJ1-1; TRBD1 matches 8 bases. Germline assignment: CDR1 ENHRY and CDR2 SYGVKD. CDR3 length equals 14 residues. Trimming cost V 5 bases and J 3 bases; bases outside gene matches: 5. For the CDR3, the DNA is TGTGCCATCAGTTCCCAGACAGGGGACACTGAAGCTTTCTTT. Translating it yields CAISSQTGDTEAFF.

In its sample, this clone was seen once. In nucleotides, the CDR3 is TGTGCCAGCAGACCGACAGGGGGCAACACTGAAGCTTTCTTT. Amino acids: CASRPTGGNTEAFF. V is TRBV27 and J is TRBJ1-1; 10 bases match TRBD1. V lost 6 bases to trimming and J lost 2 bases; unmatched junction nucleotides: 3. In germline, CDR1 is MNHEY, CDR2 SMNVEV (reference sequence). The CDR3 runs to 14 residues.

V is TRBV3-1 (or the pseudogene TRBV3-2) and J is TRBJ1-5, with D possibly matching TRBD1 (5 bases). The ends were cut back, 1 base at V and 4 bases at J, with 8 bases in the middle. This CDR3 region has 14 residues. CDR1 is LGHDT, CDR2 YNNKEL, per germline (reference sequence). CDR3 region: CASSQVRGNQPQHF. In DNA form, the CDR3 reads TGTGCCAGCAGCCAAGTACGGGGGAATCAGCCCCAGCATTTT.

A single count supports this clone. The chain couples TRBV5-1 to TRBJ2-5, with TRBD2 matching over 16 bases. V lost 3 bases, J lost 3 bases, and 5 bases stayed unmatched. This CDR3 spans 17 amino acids. Germline CDR1 and CDR2: SGHRS and YFSETQ. The CDR3 spells CASSSGTSGGEEETQYF. The CDR3 bases are TGCGCCAGCAGCTCCGGGACTAGCGGGGGGGAAGAAGAGACCCAGTACTTC.

The rearrangement links TRBV11-3 to TRBJ1-1, with a possible D match to TRBD1 (5 bases). Trimming left V 6 bases short and J 3 bases short, with 11 bases between. The CDR3 is 13 residues long. Germline assignment: CDR1 SGHNT and CDR2 YENEEA. CDR3 sequence: CASSSEGDTEAFF. Written as DNA, the CDR3 is TGTGCCAGCAGTTCCGAAGGGGACACTGAAGCTTTCTTT.

V usage is TRBV5-1 and J usage is TRBJ2-2, with D possibly matching TRBD2 (6 bases). The CDR3 has 14 amino acids. CDR1 is SGHRS, CDR2 YFSETQ, per germline. V lost 5 bases, J lost 2 bases, and 10 bases lay in between. The CDR3 loop reads CASSRDLNTGELFF. Written as DNA, the CDR3 is TGCGCCAGCAGTCGGGACTTAAACACCGGGGAGCTGTTTTTT.

This rearrangement joins TRBV7-9 to TRBJ2-7; D is perhaps TRBD2 (5 bases). Per the germline V gene, CDR1 is SEHNR and CDR2 is FQNEAQ (reference sequence). CDR3 length equals 12 residues. V was shortened by 5 bases and J by 4 bases, with 9 bases between the two germline ends. The CDR3 bases are TGTGCCAGCAGCCGCACGGGATACGAGCAGTACGTC. Translated, it gives CASSRTGYEQYV.

The chain carries TRBV24-1 and TRBJ2-1, with a possible D match to TRBD2 (6 bases). Germline V gene sequence: CDR1 KGHDR, CDR2 SFDVKD. This CDR3 has 17 residues. The V end lost 3 bases, the J end lost 4 bases, and 18 bases lay between the germline ends. As DNA, the CDR3 is TGTGCCACCAGTGATCCCGCCGCCGGGACTGGATACAATGAGCAGTTCTTC. It is translated as CATSDPAAGTGYNEQFF.

The sample holds a few counts of this clone. The V gene is TRBV4-2, the J gene TRBJ1-6, with 8 nucleotides matching TRBD1. The CDR3 length is 16 residues. V was pared by 4 bases and J by 6 bases, with 8 bases of the junction left unmatched. CDR1 and CDR2 (germline): LGHNA, YNFKEQ. CDR3 in amino acids: CASSRLQGGLNSPLHF. As DNA, the CDR3 is TGTGCCAGCAGCCGATTACAGGGGGGACTTAATTCACCCCTCCACTTT.

The gene calls are TRBV6-5 and TRBJ2-1; 7 bases line up with TRBD1. The CDR3 contains 15 residues. Germline CDR1 reads MNHEY; CDR2 reads SVGAGI. V lost 6 bases to trimming and J lost 2 bases; unmatched junction nucleotides: 7. This chain's CDR3 is CASSSGTVPYNEQFF. DNA for the CDR3: TGTGCCAGCAGCTCCGGGACAGTTCCCTACAATGAGCAGTTCTTC.

The rearrangement links TRBV11-2 to TRBJ1-6, with no clear D. The CDR3 consists of 16 residues. CDR1 is SGHAT, CDR2 FQNNGV, per germline. Trimming cost V 4 bases and J 11 bases, with 21 bases left between them. DNA of the CDR3: TGTGCCAGCAGCTCAAGAGGAGGGAGTTGGCTTACACCCCTCCACTTT. This encodes CASSSRGGSWLTPLHF.

The CDR3 coding sequence is TGTGCCACCAGTGATCGCCCGGGACTAGCCTACAATGAGCAGTTCTTC. Its translation: CATSDRPGLAYNEQFF. This rearrangement joins TRBV24-1 to TRBJ2-1, with 8 bases identical to TRBD2. Germline V lookup: CDR1 KGHDR, CDR2 SFDVKD. The CDR3 is 16 residues long. Trimming at V came to 3 bases and at J to 2 bases, leaving 5 bases not matched to a gene.

The chain recombines TRBV13 with TRBJ1-3, with D possibly TRBD1 on 5 matching bases. The V end lost 4 bases, the J end lost 2 bases, and 12 bases lay between the germline ends. The germline CDR1 and CDR2 sequences are PRHDT and FYEKMQ (reference sequence). The CDR3 contains 15 residues. The CDR3 nucleotides read TGTGCCAGCAGCTCGGGACGGGAGACTGGAAACACCATATATTTT. Residues: CASSSGRETGNTIYF.

The V gene is TRBV4-2, the J gene TRBJ1-1; D not resolved. The CDR3 has 12 residues. Per the germline V gene, CDR1 is LGHNA and CDR2 is YNFKEQ. Trimming pared 1 base from V and 8 bases from J, leaving 8 bases between. CDR3: CASSQAFREAFF. The CDR3 nucleotides are TGTGCCAGCAGCCAAGCTTTCCGGGAAGCTTTCTTT.